Presented here are 9 T cell receptor beta chains from one specimen sequenced in a study of CD8 T cells in ankylosing spondylitis. Study conclusions and caveats: Ankylosing spondylitis blood appeared to carry a characteristic TCR beta motif of fewer than 10 highly homologous variants.

TCRdb ran MiXCR on the 5' RACE reads and lists one entry per CDR3 protein. In the table there are about 800,000 distinct CDR3 sequences, about 10% of which are singletons. These receptors are not linked to any known antigen. The sequencing sample was made of blood, either unsorted or a sorted T cell fraction (not recorded which). The receptors derive from a male donor with ankylosing spondylitis.

This clonotype has only a few counts. The V and J genes are TRBV20-1 and TRBJ1-1; 10 bases are a match to TRBD1. V lost 3 bases to trimming and J lost 0 bases; unmatched junction nucleotides: 7. The CDR3 extends over 16 amino acids. Germline values: CDR1 DFQATT, CDR2 SNEGSKA (reference sequence). As DNA, the CDR3 is TGCAGTGCTAGCAGGGACAGGGGTTACATGAACACTGAAGCTTTCTTT. It yields the protein CSASRDRGYMNTEAFF.

The CDR3 is CASSSPRDTQYF. The CDR3 DNA follows: TGTGCCAGCAGCTCCCCAAGGGATACGCAGTATTTT. V gene TRBV5-6 combines with J gene TRBJ2-3, with D unclear. Germline lookup yields CDR1 SGHDT and CDR2 YYEEEE. Between the trimmed V and J ends, which lost 3 bases and 6 bases, there was a span of 8 bases. This CDR3 spans 12 amino acids.

This clonotype was seen a handful of times. The chain has TRBV9 and TRBJ2-5; 8 bases line up with TRBD1. Germline lookup yields CDR1 SGDLS and CDR2 YYNGEE. The CDR3 runs 15 residues. V shed 0 bases, J shed 1 base, and the junction held 2 bases outside the gene matches. The DNA of the CDR3 is TGTGCCAGCAGCGTAGCAACAGGGGGCCAAGAGACCCAGTACTTC. Translation gives CASSVATGGQETQYF.

This clonotype was seen only a few times. The V gene is TRBV12-3 or TRBV12-4, the J gene TRBJ2-2; D perhaps matches TRBD1 (6 bases). CDR3 length: 14 amino acids. Trimming removed 6 bases at V and 9 bases at J, with 17 bases between. The CDR3 DNA sequence: TGTGCCAGCAGCACACTAACAGGGATCCGGGAGCTGTTTTTT. This sequence encodes CASSTLTGIRELFF.

This clonotype showed up just a few times. Relative to the germline gene, one junction end is altered; a read error may explain this. In DNA, the CDR3 is TGCGCCAGCAGCACCCGGGACAACTCTGGCTACACCTTC. This codes for CASSTRDNSGYTF. The rearrangement uses TRBV5-1 and TRBJ1-2, with D perhaps matching TRBD1 (6 bases). The CDR3 runs 13 residues. CDR1 is SGHRS and CDR2 is YFSETQ in the germline V gene.

The chain's CDR3 is CASSSGGAPDTQYF. CDR3 sequence (DNA): TGTGCCAGCTCATCTGGGGGCGCACCGGATACGCAGTATTTT. The chain combines TRBV18 with TRBJ2-3; TRBD1 might be the D (6 bases). The CDR3 loop spans 14 amino acids. V gave up 5 bases and J gave up 6 bases, with 15 bases separating them. Per the germline V gene, CDR1 is KGHSH and CDR2 is LQKENI.

V gene TRBV6-6 combines with J gene TRBJ2-4; 13 bases line up with TRBD2. The CDR3 runs 16 residues. Trimming cost V 7 bases and J 2 bases; bases outside gene matches: 5. Germline CDR1 is MNHNY and CDR2 is SVGAGI (reference sequence). CDR3 coding DNA: TGTGCCAGCACCCAGACTAGCGGGGGGCCCAAAAACATTCAGTACTTC. Amino acid sequence: CASTQTSGGPKNIQYF.

This clonotype was picked up a small number of times. The gene calls are TRBV19 and TRBJ2-1; D is possibly TRBD1 (5 bases). The CDR3 extends over 13 amino acids. V gave up 2 bases and J gave up 8 bases, with 10 bases separating them. Germline assignment: CDR1 LNHDA and CDR2 SQIVND (reference sequence). CDR3 sequence reads: CASSITREDEQFF. The CDR3 DNA reads as TGTGCCAGTAGTATAACCAGGGAAGATGAGCAGTTCTTC.

This clonotype was recorded a few times. The genes are TRBV10-3 and TRBJ2-5, with D tentatively TRBD2 (6 bases). The CDR3 totals 15 residues. V lost 3 bases to trimming and J lost 5 bases, with 16 bases between them. Looked up from germline, CDR1 is ENHRY and CDR2 is SYGVKD. In DNA, the CDR3 is TGTGCCATCAGTGAAAGGTTTGGAGGGGAGGAGACCCAGTACTTC. It is translated as CAISERFGGEETQYF.